Given below is one T cell receptor (beta chain) in context. In the authors' methods: How many nucleated cells were present was estimated from reference gene primer amplification. Method: immunoSEQ multiplex PCR; TCRdb's copy keeps in-frame clones and lacks some. V and J calls and clone size follow that table, whereas D and trimming were derived from the DNA. This table holds more than 200,000 clones, 88% found once. The data are from a study of blood T cell repertoires in COVID-19. Across the study: The United States, Italy and Spain supplied acute and convalescent COVID-19 samples. In each case, the material was cDNA or gDNA derived from T cells, B-cell-depleted T cells, or PBMCs.

Specimen: peripheral blood. This receptor was taken from an elderly man with acute or convalescent COVID-19.

In DNA, the CDR3 is TGTGCCAGCAGCGCCTGGGGGGGAGAGTCCTACGAGCAGTACTTC. Translating gives CASSAWGGESYEQYF. The chain couples TRBV6-5 to TRBJ2-7, with 7 positions matching TRBD2. Germline CDR1 MNHEY, CDR2 SVGAGI. V was pared by 6 bases and J by 1 base, with 9 bases of the junction left unmatched. The CDR3 totals 15 residues.